A single TCR beta chain is shown here with its context. The antigen is not known. At cycle 4 day 1, cycle 7 day 1, and baseline, blood was sampled. Assay: immunoSEQ multiplex PCR; the TCRdb copy retains only in-frame clones and omits some. The sample has about 6,100 clones; around four fifths are singletons. This specimen comes from a study of OX40 agonist ivuxolimab in advanced cancers. Study summary: The mean age was around 56 years, ranging from about 23 to 79, with 80% to 85% of participants male.

The CDR3 loop spans 14 amino acids. General study results and limits: Expanded clones tended on average to be more numerous among CD8+ T cells than CD4+.

The clonotype comes from an adult with an advanced solid tumor such as melanoma, head and neck, liver or kidney cancer. The rearrangement uses TRBV21-1 and TRBJ2-2; TRBD1 is taken as the D call from the table, unchecked against the DNA. TRBV21-1 is marked as a pseudogene. The sample consisted of CD4+ or CD8+ T cells sorted from blood, taken in a trial of the OX40 agonist ivuxolimab. CDR3 sequence (DNA): TGTGCCAGCAGACACAGGGGAGGCACCGGGGAGCTGTTTTTT. Translated: CASRHRGGTGELFF.